These 9 T cell receptor beta chains came from one sample sequenced in a study of blood T cell repertoires in COVID-19. The table came from immunoSEQ multiplex PCR; TCRdb's copy has only in-frame clones and leaves some out. Of tens of thousands of clones listed, approximately 90% are singletons. Input material: PBMCs or T cells enriched from blood (not recorded which). All receptors derive from a woman aged 45-59 years with acute COVID-19.

This sequence joins TRBV19 and TRBJ2-1; 9 bases map to TRBD1. V dropped 4 bases and J dropped 10; count of bases not matched to a gene: 8. Germline assignment: CDR1 LNHDA and CDR2 SQIVND (reference sequence). The CDR3 runs 14 residues. For the CDR3, the DNA is TGTGCCAGTAGTACCGGGACAGGGTACGGCGAGCAGTTCTTC. It codes for CASSTGTGYGEQFF.

The chain combines TRBV7-9 with TRBJ1-4; D perhaps matches TRBD1 (5 bases). V lost 6 bases to trimming and J lost 5 bases, with 13 bases between them. The V gene's germline CDR1 is SEHNR and CDR2 FQNEAQ (reference sequence). The CDR3 length is 14 residues. The CDR3 region is CASSPGSGNEKLFF. The CDR3 coding sequence is TGTGCCAGCAGTCCAGGGTCAGGGAATGAAAAACTGTTTTTT.

The gene calls are TRBV4-1 and TRBJ2-1, with D perhaps matching TRBD2 (6 bases). The CDR3 has 13 amino acids. V lost 4 bases, J lost 8 bases, and 12 bases lay in between. Germline-derived CDR1 and CDR2 are MGHRA and YSYEKL. In DNA, the CDR3 is TGCGCCAGCAGCCCGGGAGTAGCGGATGAGCAGTTCTTC. It translates to CASSPGVADEQFF.

The V gene is TRBV19, the J gene TRBJ2-2; D perhaps matches TRBD1 (5 bases). Germline assignment: CDR1 LNHDA and CDR2 SQIVND (reference sequence). Trimming left V 3 bases short and J 0 bases short, with 17 bases between. The CDR3 spans 18 residues. The CDR3: CASSISGDRVSNTGELFF. The CDR3 DNA is TGTGCCAGTAGTATTTCGGGCGACAGAGTCTCGAACACCGGGGAGCTGTTTTTT.

This rearrangement joins TRBV6-5 to TRBJ1-1, with D perhaps matching TRBD1 (6 bases). Trimming left V 7 bases short and J 4 bases short, with 19 bases between. CDR3 length: 15 residues. CDR1 is MNHEY and CDR2 is SVGAGI in the germline V gene. The CDR3 spells CASTPRRGLSTEAFF. CDR3 nucleotides: TGTGCCAGCACCCCGCGGCGGGGGCTGAGCACTGAAGCTTTCTTT.

The chain joins TRBV27 to TRBJ1-6; 9 nucleotides align to TRBD1. The CDR3 extends over 14 amino acids. Trimming cost V 2 bases and J 9 bases; bases outside gene matches: 2. CDR1 and CDR2 from the germline V gene are MNHEY and SMNVEV (reference sequence). The CDR3 DNA follows: TGTGCCAGCAGTTTAGGGACAGGGTCTTCACCCCTCCACTTT. Protein sequence: CASSLGTGSSPLHF.

V and J are TRBV28 and TRBJ1-1; 8 nucleotides match TRBD1. Losses at the gene ends were 3 bases for V and 5 bases for J; bases not matched to a gene: 5. The CDR3 extends over 14 amino acids. Germline CDR1 MDHEN, CDR2 SYDVKM. The CDR3 reads CASSFRTGRTEAFF. As DNA, the CDR3 is TGTGCCAGCAGTTTCCGGACAGGGAGGACTGAAGCTTTCTTT.

The rearrangement links TRBV7-3 to TRBJ1-1; D possibly corresponds to TRBD1 (6 bases). V shed 2 bases and J shed 3 bases, with 16 bases lying between them. Germline CDR1 reads SGHTA; CDR2 reads FQGTGA. The CDR3 covers 16 residues. CDR3 DNA sequence: TGTGCCAGCAGCTTAGAGGGCGGCAGGGGTTACACTGAAGCTTTCTTT. Its protein product is CASSLEGGRGYTEAFF.

This sequence joins TRBV11-3 and TRBJ2-7, with 10 bases matching TRBD1. The CDR3 has 15 residues. The germline CDR1 and CDR2 sequences are SGHNT and YENEEA. J was trimmed by 4 bases and V by 6 bases; bases with no gene match: 9. DNA for the CDR3: TGTGCCAGCAGTTCTCATCCGGGACAGGGGTACGAGCAGTACTTC. It is translated as CASSSHPGQGYEQYF.